The 19 T cell receptor beta chains below were found in one sample sequenced in a study of shared clonotypes between healthy human individuals. Clones were read by immunoSEQ multiplex PCR, and TCRdb kept only the in-frame ones, dropping some. The sample has some 2.1 million clones, 85% to 95% seen once. Input material: naive CD4+ T cells sorted from blood. Subset here: CD45RA+ positively selected. These receptors were collected from a man between 18 and 35 years old in good health.

The CDR3 region is CASSPRVLATNEKLFF. CDR3 coding DNA: TGCGCCAGCAGCCCCCGCGTCCTTGCAACTAATGAAAAACTGTTTTTT. The chain is built from TRBV5-1 and TRBJ1-4; no clear D. Deletions cut 4 bases from V and 0 bases from J, with 13 bases between. The CDR3 is 16 residues long. Germline CDR1 is SGHRS and CDR2 is YFSETQ. Drawing the rest from reference TRBV5-1 and TRBJ1-4, the complete variable domain is KAGVTQTPRYLIKTRGQQVTLSCSPISGHRSVSWYQQTPGQGLQFLFEYFSETQRNKGNFPGRFSGRQFSNSRSEMNVSTLELGDSALYLCASSPRVLATNEKLFFGSGTQLSVL.

The genes are TRBV21-1 and TRBJ2-7; no check of the table's D call, TRBD1, against the DNA was made. TRBV21-1 is noted as a pseudogene. This CDR3 has 16 amino acids. Here the CDR3 reads CASSKGRQGASYEQYF. In nucleotides, the CDR3 is TGTGCCAGCAGCAAAGGACGACAGGGAGCCTCCTACGAGCAGTACTTC.

The rearrangement links TRBV4-1 to TRBJ2-5; perhaps TRBD2 as D (6 bases). Per the germline V gene, CDR1 is MGHRA and CDR2 is YSYEKL. V was shortened by 0 bases and J by 5 bases, with 16 bases between the two germline ends. The CDR3 totals 16 residues. DNA of the CDR3: TGCGCCAGCAGCCAAGATAGGGGTACCGGGAGTGAGACCCAGTACTTC. As protein: CASSQDRGTGSETQYF.

This clone was seen just once. The chain joins TRBV19 to TRBJ1-4; D is uncertain. Germline V gene data show CDR1 as LNHDA and CDR2 as SQIVND (reference sequence). V was clipped by 9 bases and J by 4 bases, with 12 bases between them. CDR3 length: 13 residues. DNA of the CDR3: TGTGCCAGCCACGGGCCCTATAATGAAAAACTGTTTTTT. Its translation: CASHGPYNEKLFF.

The rearrangement links TRBV5-4 to TRBJ2-1; 13 bases are a match to TRBD2. CDR3 length equals 17 residues. The V gene's germline CDR1 is SGHNT and CDR2 YYREEE (reference sequence). With 3 bases clipped from V and 9 bases from J, the junction kept 12 bases outside the gene matches. CDR3: CASSSGPTSGRPGEQFF. Here the CDR3 DNA reads TGTGCCAGCAGCTCTGGCCCGACTAGCGGGAGGCCGGGTGAGCAGTTCTTC.

V is TRBV11-3 and J is TRBJ2-1; 9 nucleotides agree with TRBD2. The germline V gene encodes CDR1 SGHNT and CDR2 YENEEA. The V gene end was trimmed by 4 bases and the J gene end by 4 bases; junction bases not matched to a gene: 5. CDR3 size: 15 residues. CDR3 bases: TGTGCCAGCAGCTCCATAGCGGGAGTATACAATGAGCAGTTCTTC. Translated: CASSSIAGVYNEQFF.

In the case of this clone: Other DNA sequences in the sample encode the same CDR3. The chain links TRBV9 to TRBJ2-1; TRBD2 agrees at 11 bases. V was clipped by 4 bases and J by 1 base; unmatched bases: 4. Germline CDR1 and CDR2: SGDLS and YYNGEE. The length of the CDR3 is 16 residues. CDR3 residues: CASSLTSGGSYNEQFF. CDR3 coding DNA: TGTGCCAGCAGCCTCACTAGCGGGGGATCCTACAATGAGCAGTTCTTC. Complete variable domain (other parts from reference TRBV9 and TRBJ2-1): DSGVTQTPKHLITATGQRVTLRCSPRSGDLSVYWYQQSLDQGLQFLIQYYNGEERAKGNILERFSAQQFPDLHSELNLSSLELGDSALYFCASSLTSGGSYNEQFFGPGTRLTVL.

The gene calls are TRBV27 and TRBJ2-1; 8 positions match TRBD2. CDR1 and CDR2 (germline): MNHEY, SMNVEV (reference sequence). V shed 2 bases, J shed 0 bases, and the junction held 0 bases outside the gene matches. The CDR3 loop spans 15 amino acids. CDR3 DNA: TGTGCCAGCAGTTTAGCGGGAGGCTCCTACAATGAGCAGTTCTTC. Its protein is CASSLAGGSYNEQFF.

The chain couples TRBV5-1 to TRBJ2-3; 12 nucleotides align to TRBD2. The junction had 2 bases not matched to a gene; V was cut back by 6 bases and J by 0 bases. The CDR3 is 15 residues long. Germline CDR1 SGHRS, CDR2 YFSETQ. CDR3 bases: TGCGCCAGCACCCTAGCGGGGGGGAGCACAGATACGCAGTATTTT. Protein: CASTLAGGSTDTQYF.

The V call is TRBV5-1, the J call TRBJ2-2; 12 nucleotides match TRBD2. V trimming: 7 bases; J trimming: 5 bases; junction bases outside the gene matches: 9. The CDR3 length is 16 residues. Germline assignment: CDR1 SGHRS and CDR2 YFSETQ. The CDR3 loop reads CASGSTSGSKTGELFF. The CDR3 bases are TGCGCCAGCGGCTCGACTAGCGGGAGTAAAACCGGGGAGCTGTTTTTT.

This clone has just one count. The chain recombines TRBV11-2 with TRBJ2-7, with a weak D call TRBD2 (6 bases). This CDR3 region has 13 residues. CDR1 and CDR2 (germline): SGHAT, FQNNGV. Trimming removed 6 bases from V and 5 bases from J, with 14 bases in between. The CDR3 DNA sequence: TGTGCCAGCAGTACAAGAGGGAGGAACGAGCAGTACTTC. This encodes CASSTRGRNEQYF.

The genes are TRBV9 and TRBJ2-5, with 11 bases that match TRBD1. Germline assignment: CDR1 SGDLS and CDR2 YYNGEE. V lost 0 bases to trimming and J lost 0 bases; unmatched junction nucleotides: 7. The CDR3 covers 18 residues. The CDR3, as DNA: TGTGCCAGCAGCGTAGCCCCCCCGGGACAGGGGGACCAAGAGACCCAGTACTTC. It specifies CASSVAPPGQGDQETQYF.

This clone has only one observation. V usage is TRBV7-3 and J usage is TRBJ1-1; the D is unclear. The V gene lost 6 bases and the J gene lost 1 base, with 12 bases spanning the gap. The CDR3 loop spans 14 amino acids. In germline, CDR1 is SGHTA, CDR2 FQGTGA. The CDR3 region is CASSLGNGNTEAFF. The CDR3, as DNA: TGTGCCAGCAGTTTGGGGAATGGGAACACTGAAGCTTTCTTT.

In the case of this clone: This specimen includes other DNA sequences encoding the same CDR3. The chain couples TRBV30 to TRBJ2-7, with D unclear. The germline gives CDR1 GTSNPN, CDR2 SVGIG (reference sequence). The CDR3 runs 14 residues. The ends were cut back, 0 bases at V and 0 bases at J, with 9 bases in the middle. This chain's CDR3 is CAWSVGGNSYEQYF. The CDR3 nucleotides read TGTGCCTGGAGTGTAGGCGGCAACTCCTACGAGCAGTACTTC.

About this clone itself: This sample includes further DNA sequences coding for the same CDR3. The chain links TRBV2 to TRBJ2-3, with TRBD2 matching over 10 bases. The germline V gene encodes CDR1 SNHLY and CDR2 FYNNEI. This CDR3 spans 15 amino acids. J was trimmed by 1 base and V by 5 bases; bases with no gene match: 3. The CDR3 sequence is CASSPSGGGTDTQYF. CDR3 nucleotides: TGTGCCAGCAGTCCTAGCGGGGGTGGCACAGATACGCAGTATTTT.

The V and J genes are TRBV5-4 and TRBJ2-7; 10 positions agree with TRBD1. Germline CDR1 SGHNT, CDR2 YYREEE (reference sequence). V was pared by 2 bases and J by 3 bases, with 2 bases of the junction left unmatched. The CDR3 has 14 residues. CDR3 loop: CASSLWDRGYEQYF. The CDR3 DNA reads TGTGCCAGCAGCTTATGGGACAGGGGCTACGAGCAGTACTTC.

This chain uses TRBV7-9 with TRBJ1-1; D is unclear. This CDR3 comprises 14 residues. CDR1 is SEHNR, CDR2 FQNEAQ, per germline (reference sequence). Trimming left V 2 bases short and J 0 bases short, with 7 bases between. The CDR3 bases are TGTGCCAGCAGCTTATCAAATATGAACACTGAAGCTTTCTTT. Its protein product is CASSLSNMNTEAFF.

The rearrangement uses TRBV2 and TRBJ2-1; D possibly corresponds to TRBD2 (5 bases). This CDR3 contains 15 residues. Germline assignment: CDR1 SNHLY and CDR2 FYNNEI. V gave up 3 bases and J gave up 0 bases, with 9 bases separating them. The CDR3 region has the DNA TGTGCCAGCAGTGAGGACTTGAGCTCCTACAATGAGCAGTTCTTC. This sequence encodes CASSEDLSSYNEQFF.

The chain has TRBV5-4 and TRBJ2-3, with a tentative D call TRBD2 (6 bases). CDR1 is SGHNT, CDR2 YYREEE, per germline (reference sequence). V was shortened by 4 bases and J by 1 base, with 10 bases between the two germline ends. The CDR3 runs 14 residues. The CDR3 DNA reads TGTGCCAGCAGCATTGGCGGGGGCACAGATACGCAGTATTTT. Translating it yields CASSIGGGTDTQYF. The variable domain in full, completed from reference TRBV5-4 and TRBJ2-3, reads ETGVTQSPTHLIKTRGQQVTLRCSSQSGHNTVSWYQQALGQGPQFIFQYYREEENGRGNFPPRFSGLQFPNYSSELNVNALELDDSALYLCASSIGGGTDTQYFGPGTRLTVL.